This is a list of T cell receptor beta chains from one sample in a study of blood T cell repertoires in COVID-19. The assay was immunoSEQ multiplex PCR, and TCRdb's table has in-frame clones only and misses some. The sample holds roughly 280,000 clones; roughly 87% are singletons and the top ten take 2% to 2.5%. Specimen: peripheral blood. The receptors were gathered from a woman between 45 and 60 years old who had recovered from COVID-19. CDR3s include the opening cysteine and the closing phenylalanine or tryptophan. Fields, in order: V gene, D gene, clone size, J gene, CDR3 protein, CDR3 DNA. The D gene is left open where the match is weak. Rows may omit the clone size; those that give it use once, few, many or a size class.

TRBV7-9,TRBD1,-,TRBJ1-2,CASSFGTGDGYTF,TGTGCCAGCAGCTTCGGGACAGGGGATGGCTACACCTTC
TRBV30,TRBD1,-,TRBJ1-4,CAWSVRGQNEKLFF,TGTGCCTGGAGTGTAAGGGGACAGAATGAAAAACTGTTTTTT
TRBV6-6,TRBD2,-,TRBJ2-1,CASSFGGSGNEQFF,TGTGCCAGCAGTTTCGGGGGGAGCGGCAATGAGCAGTTCTTC
TRBV5-1,-,-,TRBJ2-7,CASSPVQGSTEQYF,TGCGCCAGCAGCCCCGTCCAGGGGAGTACCGAGCAGTACTTC
TRBV10-3,-,-,TRBJ1-2,CAISETGTYGYTF,TGTGCCATCAGTGAGACAGGCACCTATGGCTACACCTTC
TRBV5-1,-,-,TRBJ2-1,CASSLTSGSSYNEQFF,TGCGCCAGCAGCTTAACCAGCGGTAGCTCCTACAATGAGCAGTTCTTC
TRBV30,-,few,TRBJ1-1,CAWGQRADTEAFF,TGTGCCTGGGGACAGCGTGCAGACACTGAAGCTTTCTTT
TRBV6-6,TRBD1,-,TRBJ1-6,CASSYYGQGNSPLHF,TGTGCCAGCAGTTACTATGGACAGGGTAATTCACCCCTCCACTTT
TRBV29-1,-,-,TRBJ1-1,CSVDPAGTEAFF,TGCAGCGTCGACCCGGCGGGCACTGAAGCTTTCTTT
TRBV11-3,-,-,TRBJ1-1,CASKPPGRTEAFF,TGTGCCAGCAAGCCCCCCGGGAGGACAGAAGCTTTCTTT
TRBV6-5,-,-,TRBJ1-2,CASSYQANYGYTF,TGTGCCAGCAGTTACCAGGCTAACTATGGCTACACCTTC
TRBV2,TRBD1,-,TRBJ1-2,CASSASGTGFYGYTF,TGTGCCAGCAGTGCCTCCGGGACAGGGTTCTATGGCTACACCTTC
TRBV4-3,-,-,TRBJ1-2,CASSQEQSVGYTF,TGCGCCAGCAGCCAAGAGCAGTCTGTTGGCTACACCTTC
TRBV20-1,-,-,TRBJ1-1,CSASGFTSGFAEAFF,TGCAGTGCTAGTGGCTTTACTTCGGGGTTCGCTGAAGCTTTCTTT
TRBV10-3,TRBD1,-,TRBJ1-6,CATKGASYNSPLHF,TGTGCCACCAAGGGGGCCTCCTATAATTCACCCCTCCACTTT
TRBV10-3,-,-,TRBJ1-2,CAISGADGYTF,TGTGCCATCAGTGGGGCCGATGGCTACACCTTC
TRBV7-8,TRBD1,-,TRBJ1-2,CASSMHPDRVYGYTF,TGTGCCAGCAGCATGCACCCTGACAGGGTCTATGGCTACACCTTC